The clone carrying this TCR beta chain was counted many times. Germline CDR1 is SQVTM and CDR2 is ANQGSEA. This CDR3 contains 12 residues. The V end was cut by 2 bases, the J end by 2 bases, with 7 bases between. The authors amplified TCR beta CDR3 regions, and they did so from RNA transcripts for repertoire sequencing. The library came from an HTBI-primed first-round RT-PCR and a second-round multiplex PCR. MiXCR, run by TCRdb on the multiplex PCR reads, gives a single entry per CDR3 protein. The data contain about 640,000 distinct CDR3 sequences, just over 40% of them singletons. This specimen comes from a study of Graves' ophthalmopathy and Graves' hyperthyroidism.

The genes are TRBV29-1 and TRBJ2-7; D is unclear. The sample taken for sequencing was peripheral blood. The receptor was isolated from an adult man with Graves' ophthalmopathy. The CDR3 bases are TGCAGCGTTGAAAACATGCCCTACGAGCAGTACTTC. Its protein product is CSVENMPYEQYF.